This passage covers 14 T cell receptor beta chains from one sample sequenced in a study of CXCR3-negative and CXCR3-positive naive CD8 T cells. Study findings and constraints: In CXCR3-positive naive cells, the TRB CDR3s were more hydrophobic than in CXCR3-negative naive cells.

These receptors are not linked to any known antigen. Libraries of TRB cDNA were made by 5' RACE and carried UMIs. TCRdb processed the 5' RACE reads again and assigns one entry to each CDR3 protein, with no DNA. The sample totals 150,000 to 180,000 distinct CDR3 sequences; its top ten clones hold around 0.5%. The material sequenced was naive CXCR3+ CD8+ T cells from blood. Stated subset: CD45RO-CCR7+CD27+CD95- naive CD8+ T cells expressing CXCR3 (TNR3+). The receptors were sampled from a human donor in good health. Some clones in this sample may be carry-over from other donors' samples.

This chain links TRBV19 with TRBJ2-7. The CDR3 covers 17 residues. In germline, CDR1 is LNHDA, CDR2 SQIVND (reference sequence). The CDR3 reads CASSMVWGTGSSYEQYF.

CDR3 loop: CASSFENTIYF. This chain links TRBV5-1 with TRBJ1-3. The CDR3 extends over 11 amino acids. Germline CDR1 SGHRS, CDR2 YFSETQ.

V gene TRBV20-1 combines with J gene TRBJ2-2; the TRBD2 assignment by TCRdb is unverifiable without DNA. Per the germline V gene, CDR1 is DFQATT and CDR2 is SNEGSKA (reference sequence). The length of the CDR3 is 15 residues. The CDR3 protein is CSAHYRELDTGELFF.

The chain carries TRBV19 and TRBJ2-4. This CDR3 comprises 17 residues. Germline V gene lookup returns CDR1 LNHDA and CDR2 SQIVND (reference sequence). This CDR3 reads CASSINFLDLPKNIQYF.

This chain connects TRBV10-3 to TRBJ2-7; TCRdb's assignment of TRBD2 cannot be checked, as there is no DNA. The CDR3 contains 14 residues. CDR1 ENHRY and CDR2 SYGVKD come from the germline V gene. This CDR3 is CAISAASGTGEQYF.

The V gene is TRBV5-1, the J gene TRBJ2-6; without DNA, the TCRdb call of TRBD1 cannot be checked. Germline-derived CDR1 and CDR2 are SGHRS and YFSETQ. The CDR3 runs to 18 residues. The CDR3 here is CASSLSTGITSGANVLTF.

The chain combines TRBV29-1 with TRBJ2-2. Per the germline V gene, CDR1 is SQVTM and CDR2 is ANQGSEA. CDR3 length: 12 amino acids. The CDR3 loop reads CSVEPNSGELFF.

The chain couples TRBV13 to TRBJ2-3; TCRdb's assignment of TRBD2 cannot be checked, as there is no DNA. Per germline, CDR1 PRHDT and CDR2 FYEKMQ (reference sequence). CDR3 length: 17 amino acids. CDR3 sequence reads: CASSSGDSGVRTDTQYF.

This chain's CDR3 is CSARDLTPGNEQFF. The chain recombines TRBV20-1 with TRBJ2-1; the TRBD1 assignment by TCRdb is unverifiable without DNA. CDR3 length equals 14 residues. Germline V gives CDR1 DFQATT, CDR2 SNEGSKA (reference sequence).

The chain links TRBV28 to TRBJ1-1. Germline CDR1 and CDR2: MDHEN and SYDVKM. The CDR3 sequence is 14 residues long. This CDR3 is CASSSTRMNTEAFF.

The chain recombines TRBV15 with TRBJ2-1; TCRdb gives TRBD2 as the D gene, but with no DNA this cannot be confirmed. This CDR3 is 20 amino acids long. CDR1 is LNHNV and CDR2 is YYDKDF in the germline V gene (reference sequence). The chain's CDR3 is CATSRSLAGVYSVTYNEQFF.

CDR3 sequence reads: CASSLARRAPYEQYF. The chain uses TRBV11-1 and TRBJ2-7; the TRBD2 assignment by TCRdb is unverifiable without DNA. Germline lookup yields CDR1 SGHAT and CDR2 FQDESV (reference sequence). The CDR3 has 15 residues.

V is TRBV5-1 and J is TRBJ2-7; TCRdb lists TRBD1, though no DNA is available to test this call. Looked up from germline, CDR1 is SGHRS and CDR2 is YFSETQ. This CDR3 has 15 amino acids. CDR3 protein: CASSLDPGQPYEQYF.

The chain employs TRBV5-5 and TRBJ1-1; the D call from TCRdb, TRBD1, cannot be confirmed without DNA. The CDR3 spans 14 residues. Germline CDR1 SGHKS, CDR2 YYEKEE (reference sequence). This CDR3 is CASSLAGGNTEAFF.